This T cell receptor beta chain was sequenced during a study of human T cells and chemical hapten exposure. At the level of the study: Affected patients, primarily female, had alopecia areata, totalis or universalis. Whole-study findings and limits: Compared to controls, expanded TCRs made significantly more large clusters of similar CDR3s.

At least ten counts were recorded for this clonotype. Its antigen is not identified. Time point defined: patch test 2, 6 weeks after DPC sensitization. Indicated treatment: therapeutic diphenylcyclopropenone sensitization with weekly scalp DPC. TCRdb recomputed calls from the RACE reads with MiXCR, one row per CDR3 protein. In the table there are tens of thousands of distinct CDR3 sequences, about 9.8% of which are singletons. From germline, CDR1 is KGHDR and CDR2 SFDVKD. The CDR3 is 15 residues long. Trimming removed 2 bases at V and 0 bases at J, with 8 bases between. This chain links TRBV24-1 with TRBJ2-3; a possible D gene is TRBD2 (5 bases). The source of this sequence is a woman between 35 and 50 years old with alopecia areata. Some clones in this sample may be carry-over from other donors' samples. The input for sequencing was whole blood, taken in connection with sensitization to the hapten diphenylcyclopropenone (DPC). DNA of the CDR3: TGTGCCACCAGTGATTACGGGGTGAGCACAGATACGCAGTATTTT. Protein product: CATSDYGVSTDTQYF.